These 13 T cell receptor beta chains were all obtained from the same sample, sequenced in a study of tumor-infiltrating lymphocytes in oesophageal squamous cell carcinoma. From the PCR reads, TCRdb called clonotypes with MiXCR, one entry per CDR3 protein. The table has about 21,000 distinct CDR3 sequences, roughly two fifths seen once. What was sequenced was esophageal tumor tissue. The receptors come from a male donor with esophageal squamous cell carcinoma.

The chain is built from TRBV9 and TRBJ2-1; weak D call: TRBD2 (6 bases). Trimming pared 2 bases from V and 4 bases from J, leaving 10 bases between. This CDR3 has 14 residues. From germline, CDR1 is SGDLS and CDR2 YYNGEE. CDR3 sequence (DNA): TGTGCCAGCAGCGTCGGGACTTCTTACAATGAGCAGTTCTTC. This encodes CASSVGTSYNEQFF. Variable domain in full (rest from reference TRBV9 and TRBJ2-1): DSGVTQTPKHLITATGQRVTLRCSPRSGDLSVYWYQQSLDQGLQFLIQYYNGEERAKGNILERFSAQQFPDLHSELNLSSLELGDSALYFCASSVGTSYNEQFFGPGTRLTVL.

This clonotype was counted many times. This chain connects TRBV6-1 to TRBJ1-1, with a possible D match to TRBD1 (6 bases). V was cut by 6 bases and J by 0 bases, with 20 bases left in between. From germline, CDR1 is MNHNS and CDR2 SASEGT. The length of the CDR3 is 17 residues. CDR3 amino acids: CASRPLLQTGLNTEAFF. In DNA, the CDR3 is TGTGCCAGCAGACCACTTCTCCAGACAGGCCTGAACACTGAAGCTTTCTTT.

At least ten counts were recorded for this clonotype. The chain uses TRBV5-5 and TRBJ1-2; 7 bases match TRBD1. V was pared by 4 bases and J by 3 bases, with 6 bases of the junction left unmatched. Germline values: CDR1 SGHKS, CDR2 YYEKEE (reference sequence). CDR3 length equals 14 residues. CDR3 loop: CASSVGTDYYGYTF. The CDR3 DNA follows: TGTGCCAGCAGCGTCGGGACAGACTACTATGGCTACACCTTC. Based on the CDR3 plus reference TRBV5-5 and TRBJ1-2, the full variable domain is DAGVTQSPTHLIKTRGQQVTLRCSPISGHKSVSWYQQVLGQGPQFIFQYYEKEERGRGNFPDRFSARQFPNYSSELNVNALLLGDSALYLCASSVGTDYYGYTFGSGTRLTVV.

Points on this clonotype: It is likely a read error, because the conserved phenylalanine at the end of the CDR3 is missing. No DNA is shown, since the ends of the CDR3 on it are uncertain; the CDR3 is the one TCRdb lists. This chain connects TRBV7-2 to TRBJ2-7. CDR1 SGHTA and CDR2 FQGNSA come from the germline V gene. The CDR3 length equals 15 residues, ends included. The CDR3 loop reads CASSYGIVGRYTFGS.

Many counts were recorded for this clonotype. CDR3 nucleotides: TGTGCCAGCGCTGCAGGGGGCTTTCGTGAAAAACTGTTTTTT. Translating gives CASAAGGFREKLFF. V and J are TRBV28 and TRBJ1-4; 8 bases fit TRBD1. The CDR3 loop spans 14 amino acids. Germline CDR1 and CDR2: MDHEN and SYDVKM. Unmatched junction bases numbered 9, after V lost 8 bases and J lost 7 bases.

CDR3 in DNA: TGTGCCAGCAGCTCCACCGGGACTAGCTACAATGAGCAGTTCTTC. It yields the protein CASSSTGTSYNEQFF. The V and J genes are TRBV7-2 and TRBJ2-4; 8 positions agree with TRBD2. The DNA end favors TRBJ2-1, so the J call may be wrong. Germline V gene lookup returns CDR1 SGHTA and CDR2 FQGNSA. The CDR3 runs 15 residues.

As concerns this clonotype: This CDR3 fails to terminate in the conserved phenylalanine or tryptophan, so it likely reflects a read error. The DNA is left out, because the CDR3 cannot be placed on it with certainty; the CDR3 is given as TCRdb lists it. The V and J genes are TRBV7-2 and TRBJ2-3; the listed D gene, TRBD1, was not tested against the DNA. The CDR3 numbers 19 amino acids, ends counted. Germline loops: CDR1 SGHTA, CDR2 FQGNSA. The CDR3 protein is CAIHTTWKQGRIHPSTLGT.

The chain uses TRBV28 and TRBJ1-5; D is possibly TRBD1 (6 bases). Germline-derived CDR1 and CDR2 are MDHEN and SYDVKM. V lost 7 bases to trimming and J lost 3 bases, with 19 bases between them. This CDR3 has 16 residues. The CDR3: CASTEVGARVNQPQHF. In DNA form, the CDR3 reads TGTGCCAGCACTGAGGTGGGGGCGAGGGTCAATCAGCCCCAGCATTTT.

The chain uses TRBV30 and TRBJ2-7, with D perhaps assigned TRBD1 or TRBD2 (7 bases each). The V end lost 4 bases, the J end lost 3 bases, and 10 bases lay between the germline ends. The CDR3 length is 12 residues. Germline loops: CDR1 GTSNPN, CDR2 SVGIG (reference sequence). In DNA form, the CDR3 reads TGTGCCTGGAAGCGGGACAGCTACGAGCAGTACTTC. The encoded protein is CAWKRDSYEQYF.

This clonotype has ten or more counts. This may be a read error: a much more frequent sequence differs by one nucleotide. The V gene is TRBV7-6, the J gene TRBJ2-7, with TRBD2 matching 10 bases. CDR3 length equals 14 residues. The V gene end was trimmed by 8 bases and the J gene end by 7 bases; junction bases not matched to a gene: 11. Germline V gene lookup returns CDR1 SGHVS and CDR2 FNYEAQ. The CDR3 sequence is CASSTSGVYNEQYF. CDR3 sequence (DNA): TGTGCCAGCTCCACTAGCGGGGTTTACAATGAGCAGTACTTC.

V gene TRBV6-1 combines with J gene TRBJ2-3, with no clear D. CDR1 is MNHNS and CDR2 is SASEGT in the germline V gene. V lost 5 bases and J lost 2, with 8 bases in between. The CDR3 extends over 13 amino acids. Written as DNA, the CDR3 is TGTGCCAGCAGTCCCTCCGTCACAGATACGCAGTATTTT. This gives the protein CASSPSVTDTQYF.

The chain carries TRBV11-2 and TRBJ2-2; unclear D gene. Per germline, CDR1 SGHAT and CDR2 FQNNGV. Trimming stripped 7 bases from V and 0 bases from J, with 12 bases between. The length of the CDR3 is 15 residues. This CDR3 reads CASTPQTTNTGELFF. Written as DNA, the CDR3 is TGTGCCAGCACCCCCCAGACAACGAACACCGGGGAGCTGTTTTTT. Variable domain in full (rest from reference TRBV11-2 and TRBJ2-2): EAGVAQSPRYKIIEKRQSVAFWCNPISGHATLYWYQQILGQGPKLLIQFQNNGVVDDSQLPKDRFSAERLKGVDSTLKIQPAKLEDSAVYLCASTPQTTNTGELFFGEGSRLTVL.

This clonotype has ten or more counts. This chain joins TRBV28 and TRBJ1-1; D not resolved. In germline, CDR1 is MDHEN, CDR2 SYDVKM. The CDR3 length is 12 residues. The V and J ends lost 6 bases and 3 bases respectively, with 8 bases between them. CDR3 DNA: TGTGCCAGCAGAACAGAGGACACTGAAGCTTTCTTT. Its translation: CASRTEDTEAFF.